This TCR beta chain came from a study of identical twins. This clonotype was counted only a few times. Germline loops: CDR1 DFQATT, CDR2 SNEGSKA (reference sequence). Trimming removed 1 base at V and 1 base at J, with 17 bases between. This CDR3 is built from 16 residues. TCRdb re-analysed the 5' RACE reads in MiXCR, keeping a single row per CDR3 protein. The profile shows a few hundred thousand distinct CDR3 sequences, roughly an eighth of them singletons. A further study also used this sample, focusing on yellow fever vaccine responses in identical twins. From that second work: Vaccine T cell responses of twins reportedly seemed partly convergent and partly personalized.

Material: CD4+ T cells sorted from blood. The chain employs TRBV20-1 and TRBJ2-7, with D tentatively TRBD1 (6 bases). The sequence derives from a woman aged 18-30 years in good health. The DNA for the CDR3 is TGCAGTGCTAGAGTATTCCTAGGACAGCTTTCCTACGAGCAGTACTTC. This translates into CSARVFLGQLSYEQYF.